This is a list of T cell receptor beta chains from one sample in a study of blood T cell repertoires in COVID-19. Some clones are missing from TCRdb's copy, which holds only in-frame ones; the method was immunoSEQ multiplex PCR. Among some 120,000 clones listed, about 85% were seen once. Sequencing was performed on peripheral blood. The receptors originated from a man in his forties or fifties with acute or convalescent COVID-19. Each CDR3 is given with its conserved first and last residue. D genes are given only for firm matches. The size field is filled for only some rows; it gives once, few, many or a size class.

d_call	clone_size	j_call	v_call	cdr3_aa	cdr3_nt
TRBD2	few	TRBJ2-4	TRBV7-2	CASSKRGGPRDIQYF	TGTGCCAGCAGTAAGCGGGGGGGGCCGCGGGACATTCAGTACTTC
TRBD2	-	TRBJ2-7	TRBV13	CASSLGTSGTPYEQYF	TGTGCCAGCAGCTTAGGGACTAGCGGGACCCCCTACGAGCAGTACTTC
TRBD1	-	TRBJ1-2	TRBV5-1	CASSFRAGGLGGYTF	TGCGCCAGCAGCTTCAGGGCAGGGGGTCTTGGTGGCTACACCTTC
-	-	TRBJ2-5	TRBV2	CASRGAVQETQYF	TGTGCCAGCAGGGGGGCGGTCCAAGAGACCCAGTACTTC
TRBD1	-	TRBJ1-2	TRBV27	CASSSLTGPLYGYTF	TGTGCCAGCAGTTCCCTGACAGGGCCCCTCTATGGCTACACCTTC
-	-	TRBJ2-3	TRBV6-5	CASSLTTADTQYF	TGTGCCAGCAGTCTAACTACGGCAGATACGCAGTATTTT
-	-	TRBJ2-5	TRBV18	CASSPNRVQETQYF	TGTGCCAGCTCGCCAAACAGGGTACAAGAGACCCAGTACTTC
TRBD1	-	TRBJ2-2	TRBV2	CASSGQGRTGELFF	TGTGCCAGCTCAGGACAGGGGAGGACCGGGGAGCTGTTTTTT
TRBD1	-	TRBJ2-3	TRBV5-1	CASSPGQITSTDTQYF	TGCGCCAGCAGCCCGGGACAGATAACTAGCACAGATACGCAGTATTTT
-	-	TRBJ1-2	TRBV6-2/TRBV6-3	CASSSWHNREINYGYTF	TGTGCCAGCAGTTCCTGGCATAACAGGGAGATTAACTATGGCTACACCTTC
TRBD1	-	TRBJ2-1	TRBV7-3	CASSPTTRQGGYNEQFF	TGTGCCAGCAGTCCCACCACTCGACAGGGGGGCTACAATGAGCAGTTCTTC
-	-	TRBJ2-7	TRBV11-2	CASSHGGQGYEQYF	TGTGCCAGCAGCCACGGGGGGCAGGGATACGAGCAGTACTTC
TRBD1	once	TRBJ1-2	TRBV4-1	CASSHFPGQGNYGYTF	TGCGCCAGCAGCCACTTCCCGGGACAGGGAAACTATGGCTACACCTTC
TRBD2	-	TRBJ2-1	TRBV6-5	CASSYTSGTQDEQFF	TGTGCCAGCAGTTATACTAGCGGGACACAAGATGAGCAGTTCTTC
TRBD2	-	TRBJ2-1	TRBV28	CASSLLGLAGGNEQFF	TGTGCCAGCAGTTTATTAGGTCTAGCGGGAGGGAATGAGCAGTTCTTC
-	-	TRBJ2-3	TRBV11-2	CASSLPSDDTQYF	TGTGCCAGCAGCTTACCTAGCGACGATACGCAGTATTTT
TRBD2	-	TRBJ2-7	TRBV13	CASTSGMEYEQYF	TGTGCCAGCACTAGCGGGATGGAGTACGAGCAGTACTTC
TRBD1	-	TRBJ2-2	TRBV6-5	CASSQHRGRVGELFF	TGTGCCAGCAGCCAACACAGGGGGCGCGTCGGGGAGCTGTTTTTT
-	-	TRBJ2-1	TRBV7-6	CASSLGVAEGRYNEQFF	TGTGCCAGCAGCTTAGGGGTAGCGGAGGGACGTTACAATGAGCAGTTCTTC
-	-	TRBJ2-7	TRBV5-1	CASSLVAGSVGEQYF	TGCGCCAGCAGCTTGGTGGCGGGATCTGTCGGCGAGCAGTACTTC
-	-	TRBJ2-7	TRBV6-7	CASSYPDRPPYEQYF	TGTGCCAGCAGTTACCCCGACAGGCCTCCCTACGAGCAGTACTTC
-	-	TRBJ2-7	TRBV3-1/TRBV3-2	CASSRRASYEQYF	TGTGCCAGCAGCCGGCGGGCGTCCTACGAGCAGTACTTC
TRBD1	-	TRBJ1-2	TRBV28	CASSSSPGGYGYTF	TGTGCCAGCAGTTCTAGTCCAGGGGGCTATGGCTACACCTTC
-	-	TRBJ1-4	TRBV10-2	CAIRGGPNEKLFF	TGCGCCATAAGGGGCGGCCCCAATGAAAAACTGTTTTTT
-	-	TRBJ1-1	TRBV27	CASSFRGARAFF	TGTGCCAGCAGTTTCCGGGGAGCGAGGGCTTTCTTT
-	-	TRBJ1-2	TRBV11-2	CASSLGAPQTSFYGYTF	TGTGCCAGCAGCTTAGGGGCCCCCCAGACCTCCTTCTATGGCTACACCTTC
-	-	TRBJ1-6	TRBV3-1/TRBV3-2	CASSQGRYNSPLHF	TGTGCCAGCAGCCAAGGTCGGTATAATTCACCCCTCCACTTT
TRBD1	once	TRBJ1-6	TRBV6-5	CASASRGLGNSPLHF	TGTGCCAGCGCATCCAGGGGGCTTGGGAATTCACCCCTCCACTTT
-	-	TRBJ2-7	TRBV6-5	CASSYSLAHTYEQYF	TGTGCCAGCAGTTACTCCTTGGCCCACACCTACGAGCAGTACTTC
-	few	TRBJ1-2	TRBV28	CASSLMDISGYTF	TGTGCCAGCAGTTTAATGGACATAAGTGGCTACACCTTC
TRBD1	-	TRBJ2-5	TRBV11-2	CASSFGDRVGETQYF	TGTGCCAGCAGCTTCGGGGACAGGGTGGGGGAGACCCAGTACTTC
TRBD1	once	TRBJ1-3	TRBV19	CASSRQGFSGNTIYF	TGTGCCAGTAGTAGACAGGGGTTTTCTGGAAACACCATATATTTT
-	-	TRBJ1-3	TRBV19	CASSTQGSGNTIYF	TGTGCCAGTAGTACTCAGGGATCTGGAAACACCATATATTTT
TRBD2	-	TRBJ2-3	TRBV11-3	CASSLGLSGSSTDTQYF	TGTGCCAGCAGCTTGGGTCTTAGCGGGAGTAGCACAGATACGCAGTATTTT
-	-	TRBJ1-2	TRBV4-1	CASSQETFYGYTF	TGCGCCAGCAGCCAAGAAACTTTCTATGGCTACACCTTC
-	-	TRBJ2-5	TRBV5-4	CASSLPEETQYF	TGTGCCAGCAGCTTGCCAGAAGAGACCCAGTACTTC
-	-	TRBJ2-7	TRBV11-3	CASSPTGISYEQYF	TGTGCCAGCAGCCCAACAGGTATCTCCTACGAGCAGTACTTC
-	-	TRBJ2-7	TRBV29-1	CSVEDLGHPYEQYF	TGCAGCGTTGAAGATTTGGGCCACCCATACGAGCAGTACTTC
-	once	TRBJ2-2	TRBV13	CASKTENTGELFF	TGTGCCAGCAAGACAGAGAACACCGGGGAGCTGTTTTTT
TRBD1	-	TRBJ2-7	TRBV6-2/TRBV6-3	CASSYEGQGARSQREQYF	TGTGCCAGCAGTTACGAGGGACAGGGGGCCCGCTCCCAACGAGAGCAGTACTTC
-	-	TRBJ1-6	TRBV21-1	CVQGEKTYNSPLHF	TGCGTTCAGGGGGAGAAAACCTATAATTCACCCCTCCACTTT
TRBD2	-	TRBJ2-7	TRBV5-4	CASSPHGGGLYEQYF	TGTGCCAGCAGTCCTCACGGGGGGGGCCTCTACGAGCAGTACTTC
TRBD2	-	TRBJ2-7	TRBV6-6	CASSAPTSGGLQEYF	TGTGCCAGCAGTGCCCCGACTAGCGGGGGGCTCCAGGAGTACTTC
TRBD2	-	TRBJ2-5	TRBV3-1/TRBV3-2	CASSLRTSGETQYF	TGTGCCAGCAGCTTACGGACTAGTGGAGAGACCCAGTACTTC
-	few	TRBJ2-5	TRBV7-2	CASSARDNQETQYF	TGTGCCAGCAGCGCTCGGGACAACCAAGAGACCCAGTACTTC
TRBD1	-	TRBJ1-6	TRBV30	CAWSVRGGGDNSPLHF	TGTGCCTGGAGTGTACGAGGGGGCGGCGATAATTCACCCCTCCACTTT
TRBD1	few	TRBJ1-2	TRBV13	CASSFRASGGFGYTF	TGTGCCAGCAGCTTCCGAGCATCAGGGGGCTTTGGCTACACCTTC
TRBD1	-	TRBJ1-2	TRBV7-9	CASSREDRVGGFYTF	TGTGCCAGCAGCCGCGAGGACAGGGTAGGAGGGTTCTACACCTTC
-	-	TRBJ1-4	TRBV4-2	CASSLTQGQDEKLFF	TGTGCCAGCAGCTTAACGCAGGGGCAGGATGAAAAACTGTTTTTT
-	few	TRBJ1-1	TRBV6-2/TRBV6-3	CASTPSGTEAFF	TGTGCCAGCACCCCCTCGGGGACTGAAGCTTTCTTT
TRBD1	-	TRBJ1-5	TRBV6-5	CASSWGQGRAQPQHF	TGTGCCAGCAGTTGGGGACAGGGGAGAGCTCAGCCCCAGCATTTT
-	-	TRBJ1-5	TRBV4-3	CASSLTIAGGNQPQHF	TGCGCCAGCAGCCTCACAATTGCAGGGGGCAATCAGCCCCAGCATTTT